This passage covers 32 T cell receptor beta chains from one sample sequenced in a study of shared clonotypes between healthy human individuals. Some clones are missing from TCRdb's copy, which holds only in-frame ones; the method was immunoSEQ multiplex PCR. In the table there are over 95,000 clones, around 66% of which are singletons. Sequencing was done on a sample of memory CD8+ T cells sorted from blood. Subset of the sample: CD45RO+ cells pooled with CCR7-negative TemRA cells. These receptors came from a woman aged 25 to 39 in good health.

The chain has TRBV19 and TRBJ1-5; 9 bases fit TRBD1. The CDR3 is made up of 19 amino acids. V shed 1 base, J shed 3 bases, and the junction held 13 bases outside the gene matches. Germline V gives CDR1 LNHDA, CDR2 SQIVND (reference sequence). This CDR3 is CASSIGLRGGQGLNQPQHF. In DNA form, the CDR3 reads TGTGCCAGTAGTATAGGTCTCCGGGGGGGACAGGGACTCAATCAGCCCCAGCATTTT. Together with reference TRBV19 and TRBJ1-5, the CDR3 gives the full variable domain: DGGITQSPKYLFRKEGQNVTLSCEQNLNHDAMYWYRQDPGQGLRLIYYSQIVNDFQKGDIAEGYSVSREKKESFPLTVTSAQKNPTAFYLCASSIGLRGGQGLNQPQHFGDGTRLSIL.

In DNA, the CDR3 is TGTGCCAGCTCATACCACAGGGGGGCCAACGTCCTGACTTTC. Amino acid sequence: CASSYHRGANVLTF. The chain is built from TRBV18 and TRBJ2-6; TRBD1 is a possible D gene (5 bases). The CDR3 contains 14 residues. Germline V CDR1 and CDR2: KGHSH, LQKENI. The V gene lost 5 bases and the J gene lost 4 bases, with 9 bases spanning the gap.

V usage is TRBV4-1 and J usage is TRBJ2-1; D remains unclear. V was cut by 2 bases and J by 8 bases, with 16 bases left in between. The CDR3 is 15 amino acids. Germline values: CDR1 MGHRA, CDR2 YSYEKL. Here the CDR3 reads CASSQRPVGSHEQFF. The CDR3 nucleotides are TGCGCCAGCAGCCAAAGGCCCGTGGGCAGTCATGAGCAGTTCTTC.

For the CDR3, the DNA is TGTGCCAGCAGGGATGGACAGGGTACTCCCTACGAGCAGTACTTC. Protein: CASRDGQGTPYEQYF. The chain links TRBV6-1 to TRBJ2-7; 8 nucleotides line up with TRBD1. CDR1 MNHNS and CDR2 SASEGT come from the germline V gene. V was clipped by 6 bases and J by 2 bases; unmatched bases: 9. The CDR3 is made up of 15 amino acids.

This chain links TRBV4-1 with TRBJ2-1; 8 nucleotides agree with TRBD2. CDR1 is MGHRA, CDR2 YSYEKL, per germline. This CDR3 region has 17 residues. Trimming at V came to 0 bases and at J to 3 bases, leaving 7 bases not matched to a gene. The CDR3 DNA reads TGCGCCAGCAGCCAAGACCTAGCGGGCCTACTCTACAATGAGCAGTTCTTC. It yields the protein CASSQDLAGLLYNEQFF.

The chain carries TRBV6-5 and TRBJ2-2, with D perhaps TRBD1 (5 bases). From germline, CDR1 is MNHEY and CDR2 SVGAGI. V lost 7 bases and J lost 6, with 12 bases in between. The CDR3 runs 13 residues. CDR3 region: CASNPWGAGELFF. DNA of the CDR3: TGTGCCAGCAATCCGTGGGGCGCCGGGGAGCTGTTTTTT.

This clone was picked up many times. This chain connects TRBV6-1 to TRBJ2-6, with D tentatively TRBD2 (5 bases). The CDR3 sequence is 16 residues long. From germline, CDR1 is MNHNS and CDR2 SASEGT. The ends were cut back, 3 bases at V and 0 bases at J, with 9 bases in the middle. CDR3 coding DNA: TGTGCCAGCAGTGATGAAGCGGCCTCTGGGGCCAACGTCCTGACTTTC. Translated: CASSDEAASGANVLTF.

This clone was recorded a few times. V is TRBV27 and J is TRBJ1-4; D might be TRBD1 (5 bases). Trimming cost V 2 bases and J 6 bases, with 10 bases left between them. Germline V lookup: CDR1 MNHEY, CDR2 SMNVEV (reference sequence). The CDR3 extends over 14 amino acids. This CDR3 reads CASSLARGYEKLFF. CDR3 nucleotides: TGTGCCAGCAGTTTAGCTAGGGGTTATGAAAAACTGTTTTTT.

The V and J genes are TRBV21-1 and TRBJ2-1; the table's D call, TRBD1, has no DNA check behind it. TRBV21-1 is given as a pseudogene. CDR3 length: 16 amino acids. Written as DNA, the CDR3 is TGTGCCAGCAGCAAAGGGGGGGACAGCCTCTACAATGAGCAGTTCTTC. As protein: CASSKGGDSLYNEQFF.

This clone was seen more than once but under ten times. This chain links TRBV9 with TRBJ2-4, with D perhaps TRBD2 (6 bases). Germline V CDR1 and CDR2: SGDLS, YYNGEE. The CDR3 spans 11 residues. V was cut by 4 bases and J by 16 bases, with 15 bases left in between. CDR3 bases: TGTGCCAGCAGCTTTCCGGGACTCGGTTACTTC. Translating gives CASSFPGLGYF.

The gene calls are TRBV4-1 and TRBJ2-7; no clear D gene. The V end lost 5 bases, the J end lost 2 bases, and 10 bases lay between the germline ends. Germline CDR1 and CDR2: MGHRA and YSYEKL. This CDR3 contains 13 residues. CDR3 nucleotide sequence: TGCGCCAGCAGCATATTATACACCTACGAGCAGTACTTC. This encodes CASSILYTYEQYF.

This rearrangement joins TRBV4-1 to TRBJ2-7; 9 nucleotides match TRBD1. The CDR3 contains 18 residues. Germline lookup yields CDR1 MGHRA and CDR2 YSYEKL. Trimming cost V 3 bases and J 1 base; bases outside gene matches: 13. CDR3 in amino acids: CASSHHPSGQGTSYEQYF. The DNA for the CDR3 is TGCGCCAGCAGCCACCACCCCTCGGGACAGGGAACTTCCTACGAGCAGTACTTC.

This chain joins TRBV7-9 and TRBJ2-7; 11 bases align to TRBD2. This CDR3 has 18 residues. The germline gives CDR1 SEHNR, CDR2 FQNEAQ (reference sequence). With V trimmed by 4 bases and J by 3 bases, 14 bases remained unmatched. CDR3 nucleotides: TGTGCCAGCAGCTCAACATCGAAGGGACTAGCGGAACACTACGAGCAGTACTTC. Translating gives CASSSTSKGLAEHYEQYF.

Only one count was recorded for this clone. CDR3 sequence: CASSGIYTEAFF. CDR3 bases: TGTGCCAGCAGCGGGATTTACACTGAAGCTTTCTTT. The chain recombines TRBV5-6 with TRBJ1-1, with D unclear. Per the germline V gene, CDR1 is SGHDT and CDR2 is YYEEEE. CDR3 length equals 12 residues. Deletions cut 4 bases from V and 3 bases from J, with 7 bases between.

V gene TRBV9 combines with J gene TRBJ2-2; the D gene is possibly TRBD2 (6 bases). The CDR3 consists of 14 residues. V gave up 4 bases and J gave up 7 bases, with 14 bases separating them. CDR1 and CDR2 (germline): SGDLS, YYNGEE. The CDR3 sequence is CASSPGDGNGELFF. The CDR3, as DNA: TGTGCCAGCAGCCCGGGAGACGGTAACGGGGAGCTGTTTTTT. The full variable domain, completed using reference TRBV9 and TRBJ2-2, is DSGVTQTPKHLITATGQRVTLRCSPRSGDLSVYWYQQSLDQGLQFLIQYYNGEERAKGNILERFSAQQFPDLHSELNLSSLELGDSALYFCASSPGDGNGELFFGEGSRLTVL.

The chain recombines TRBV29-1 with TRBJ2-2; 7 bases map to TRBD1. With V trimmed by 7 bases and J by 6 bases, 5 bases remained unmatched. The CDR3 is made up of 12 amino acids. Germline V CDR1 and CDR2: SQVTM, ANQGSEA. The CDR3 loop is CSATGYPGELFF. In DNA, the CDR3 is TGCAGCGCGACAGGGTATCCCGGGGAGCTGTTTTTT.

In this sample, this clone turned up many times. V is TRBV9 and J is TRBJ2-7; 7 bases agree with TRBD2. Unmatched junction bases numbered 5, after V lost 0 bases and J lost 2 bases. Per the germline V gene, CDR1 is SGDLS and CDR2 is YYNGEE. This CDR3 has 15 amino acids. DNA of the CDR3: TGTGCCAGCAGCGTAGCAGCGGGACCAACCTACGAGCAGTACTTC. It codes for CASSVAAGPTYEQYF.

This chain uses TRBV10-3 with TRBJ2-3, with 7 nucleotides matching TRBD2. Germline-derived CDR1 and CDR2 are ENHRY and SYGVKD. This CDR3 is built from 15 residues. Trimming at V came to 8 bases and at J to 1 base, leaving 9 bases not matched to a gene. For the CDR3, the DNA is TGTGCCATCCGACAGTGGCTAGCGGGCACAGATACGCAGTATTTT. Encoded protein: CAIRQWLAGTDTQYF.

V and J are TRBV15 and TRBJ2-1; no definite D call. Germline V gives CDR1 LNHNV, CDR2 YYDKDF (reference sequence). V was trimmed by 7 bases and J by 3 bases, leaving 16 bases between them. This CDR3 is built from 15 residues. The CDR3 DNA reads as TGTGCCACCACAGCAAACCCAGACCTCTACAATGAGCAGTTCTTC. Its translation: CATTANPDLYNEQFF.

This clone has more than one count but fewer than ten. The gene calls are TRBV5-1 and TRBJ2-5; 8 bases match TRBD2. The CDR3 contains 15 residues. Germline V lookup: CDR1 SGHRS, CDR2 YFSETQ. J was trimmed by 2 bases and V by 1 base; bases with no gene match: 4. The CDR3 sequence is CASSLMGLGQETQYF. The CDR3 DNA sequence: TGCGCCAGCAGCTTGATGGGACTAGGACAAGAGACCCAGTACTTC.

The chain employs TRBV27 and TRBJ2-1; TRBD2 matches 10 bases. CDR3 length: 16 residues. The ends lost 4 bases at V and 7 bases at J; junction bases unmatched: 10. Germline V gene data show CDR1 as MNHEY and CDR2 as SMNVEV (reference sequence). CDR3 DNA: TGTGCCAGCAGTTCTTTGGGGACTAGCGAAGGAAATGAGCAGTTCTTC. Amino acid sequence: CASSSLGTSEGNEQFF.

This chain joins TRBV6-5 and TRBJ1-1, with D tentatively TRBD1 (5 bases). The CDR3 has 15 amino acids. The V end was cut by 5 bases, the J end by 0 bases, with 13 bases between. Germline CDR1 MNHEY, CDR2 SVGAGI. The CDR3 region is CASSPGQYMNTEAFF. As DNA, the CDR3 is TGTGCCAGCAGTCCTGGACAATACATGAACACTGAAGCTTTCTTT.

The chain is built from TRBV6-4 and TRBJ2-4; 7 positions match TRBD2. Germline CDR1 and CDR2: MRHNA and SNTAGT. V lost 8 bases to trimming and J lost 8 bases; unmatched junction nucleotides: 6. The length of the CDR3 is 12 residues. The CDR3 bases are TGTGCCAGCGGGGGAGGGAGGGACATTCAGTACTTC. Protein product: CASGGGRDIQYF.

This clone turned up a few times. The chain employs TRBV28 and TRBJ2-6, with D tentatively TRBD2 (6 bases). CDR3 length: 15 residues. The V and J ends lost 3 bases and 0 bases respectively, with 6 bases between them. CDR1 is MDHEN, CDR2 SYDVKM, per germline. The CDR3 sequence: CASSLRDSGANVLTF. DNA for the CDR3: TGTGCCAGCAGTTTGCGGGACTCTGGGGCCAACGTCCTGACTTTC.

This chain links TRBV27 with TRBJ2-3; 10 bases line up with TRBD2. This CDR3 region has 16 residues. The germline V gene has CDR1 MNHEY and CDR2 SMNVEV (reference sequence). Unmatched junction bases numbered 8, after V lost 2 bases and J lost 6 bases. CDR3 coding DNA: TGTGCCAGCAGTTTAGGGGCTAGCGGGAGCATCGATACGCAGTATTTT. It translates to CASSLGASGSIDTQYF.

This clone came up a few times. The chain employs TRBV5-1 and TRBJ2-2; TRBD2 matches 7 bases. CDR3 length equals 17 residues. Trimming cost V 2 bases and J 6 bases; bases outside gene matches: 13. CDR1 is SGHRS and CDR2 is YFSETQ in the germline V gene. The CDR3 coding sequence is TGCGCCAGCAGCTTTTTTCTAGCGGTCCTTAGGTCCGGGGAGCTGTTTTTT. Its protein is CASSFFLAVLRSGELFF.

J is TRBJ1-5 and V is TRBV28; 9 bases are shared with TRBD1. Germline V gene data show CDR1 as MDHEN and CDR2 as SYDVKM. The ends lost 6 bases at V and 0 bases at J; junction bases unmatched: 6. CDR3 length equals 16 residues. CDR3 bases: TGTGCCAGCAGAACACAGGGGGCAGGTAGCAATCAGCCCCAGCATTTT. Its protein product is CASRTQGAGSNQPQHF.

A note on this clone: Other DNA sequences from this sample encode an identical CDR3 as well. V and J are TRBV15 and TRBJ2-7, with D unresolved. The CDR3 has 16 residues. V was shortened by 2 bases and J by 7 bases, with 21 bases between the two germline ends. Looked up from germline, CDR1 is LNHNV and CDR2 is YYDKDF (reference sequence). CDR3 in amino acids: CATSRPKGPGEWEQYF. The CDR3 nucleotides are TGTGCCACCAGCAGACCGAAGGGCCCCGGAGAGTGGGAGCAGTACTTC. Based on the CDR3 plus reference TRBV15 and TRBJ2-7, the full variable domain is DAMVIQNPRYQVTQFGKPVTLSCSQTLNHNVMYWYQQKSSQAPKLLFHYYDKDFNNEADTPDNFQSRRPNTSFCFLDIRSPGLGDTAMYLCATSRPKGPGEWEQYFGPGTRLTVT.

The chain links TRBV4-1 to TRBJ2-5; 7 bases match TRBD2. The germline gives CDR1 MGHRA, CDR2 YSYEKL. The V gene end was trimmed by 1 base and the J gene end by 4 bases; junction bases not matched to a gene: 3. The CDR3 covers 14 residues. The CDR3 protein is CASSQGGRVETQYF. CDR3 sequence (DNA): TGCGCCAGCAGCCAAGGCGGGAGAGTAGAGACCCAGTACTTC.

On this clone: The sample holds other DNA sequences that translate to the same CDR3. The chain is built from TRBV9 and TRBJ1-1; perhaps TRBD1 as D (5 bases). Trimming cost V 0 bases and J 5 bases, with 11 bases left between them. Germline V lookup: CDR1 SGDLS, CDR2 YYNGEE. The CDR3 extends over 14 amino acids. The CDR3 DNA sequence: TGTGCCAGCAGCGTAGCTTGGGGGGGTACTGAAGCTTTCTTT. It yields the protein CASSVAWGGTEAFF.

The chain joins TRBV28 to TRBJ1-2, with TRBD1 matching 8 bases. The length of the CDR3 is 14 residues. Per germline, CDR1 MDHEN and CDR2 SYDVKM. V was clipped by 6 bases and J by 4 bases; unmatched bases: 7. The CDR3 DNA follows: TGTGCCAGCAGCGAAGGGACAGGATTCTATGGCTACACCTTC. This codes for CASSEGTGFYGYTF.

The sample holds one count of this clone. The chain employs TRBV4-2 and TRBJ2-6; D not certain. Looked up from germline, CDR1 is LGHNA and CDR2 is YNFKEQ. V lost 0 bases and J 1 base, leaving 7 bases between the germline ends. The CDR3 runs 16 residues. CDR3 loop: CASSQESGSGANVLTF. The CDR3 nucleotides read TGTGCCAGCAGCCAAGAATCCGGATCTGGGGCCAACGTCCTGACTTTC.